Presented here are 17 T cell receptor beta chains from one specimen sequenced in a study of metastatic and nonmetastatic thyroid tumors. No patient received treatment before thyroid surgery. MiXCR was used by TCRdb to re-call the PCR reads. The data show tens of thousands of clones, roughly 26% seen once. The sample consisted of blood. The origin of the receptors is a female donor with papillary thyroid cancer or a benign thyroid nodule (not recorded which). Some clones in this sample may be carry-over from other donors' samples.

This clone was counted ten times or more. The rearrangement joins TRBV12-3 or TRBV12-4 to TRBJ2-3; D possibly matches TRBD1 or TRBD2 (5 bases each). The CDR3 covers 12 residues. The germline V and J ends were trimmed by 5 bases and 5 bases, with 8 bases remaining between them. The CDR3 DNA follows: TGTGCCAGCAGTCGGGGCGGAGATACGCAGTATTTT. It yields the protein CASSRGGDTQYF.

V gene TRBV20-1 combines with J gene TRBJ2-7; D unclear. Trimming cost V 7 bases and J 3 bases, with 13 bases left between them. The CDR3 is made up of 12 amino acids. Looked up from germline, CDR1 is DFQATT and CDR2 is SNEGSKA (reference sequence). CDR3 in amino acids: CSGARVYYEQYF. The CDR3 DNA sequence: TGCAGTGGGGCTAGGGTCTACTACGAGCAGTACTTC.

Ten or more counts support this clone. The CDR3 is CAISSIGTGANVLTF. For the CDR3, the DNA is TGTGCCATCAGTTCCATAGGCACTGGGGCCAACGTCCTGACTTTC. The chain is built from TRBV10-3 and TRBJ2-6, with D uncertain. CDR3 length: 15 amino acids. Per germline, CDR1 ENHRY and CDR2 SYGVKD. V was cut by 5 bases and J by 2 bases, with 10 bases left in between.

Ten or more counts support this clone. The sample contains more than one DNA sequence encoding this CDR3. This sequence joins TRBV7-3 and TRBJ2-7; D not certain. Trimming stripped 3 bases from V and 6 bases from J, with 15 bases between. CDR3 size: 14 residues. The V gene's germline CDR1 is SGHTA and CDR2 FQGTGA. CDR3 loop: CASSLSQPISEQYF. The DNA for the CDR3 is TGTGCCAGCAGCTTGAGTCAACCCATTAGCGAGCAGTACTTC.

This clone showed up many times. The V and J genes are TRBV10-3 and TRBJ2-2, with TRBD2 as a possible D gene (5 bases). This CDR3 contains 15 residues. V was shortened by 0 bases and J by 7 bases, with 12 bases between the two germline ends. The germline CDR1 and CDR2 sequences are ENHRY and SYGVKD. Written as DNA, the CDR3 is TGTGCCATCAGTGAGTCGCGTGAGGGTGGCGGGGAGCTGTTTTTT. It is translated as CAISESREGGGELFF.

For the CDR3, the DNA is TGTGCCAGCAGTCTCTCTACCGGGACAGGGGACTATGGCTACACCTTC. This gives the protein CASSLSTGTGDYGYTF. The chain carries TRBV25-1 and TRBJ1-2, with TRBD1 matching over 10 bases. The ends lost 5 bases at V and 3 bases at J; junction bases unmatched: 9. The germline gives CDR1 MGHDK, CDR2 SYGVNS. CDR3 size: 16 residues.

CDR3 protein: CASSQRSQASEYYF. DNA for the CDR3: TGTGCCAGCAGCCAAAGGTCTCAGGCGTCCGAGTATTACTTC. V is TRBV27 and J is TRBJ2-7; no clear D. Germline loops: CDR1 MNHEY, CDR2 SMNVEV (reference sequence). The CDR3 is 14 residues long. Trimming cost V 6 bases and J 13 bases, with 25 bases left between them.

This clone was seen repeatedly, ten times or more. The genes are TRBV6-2 or TRBV6-3 and TRBJ2-2; 11 nucleotides line up with TRBD2. Per the germline V gene, CDR1 is MNHEY and CDR2 is SVGEGT. The CDR3 covers 15 residues. J gave up 6 bases and V 6 bases, and 6 bases lay outside the gene matches. CDR3 region: CASRSLAGGSGELFF. The CDR3 coding sequence is TGTGCCAGCAGATCTCTAGCGGGGGGATCCGGGGAGCTGTTTTTT.

This clone occurred many times. The chain employs TRBV14 and TRBJ1-4, with D uncertain. Deletions cut 4 bases from V and 8 bases from J, with 8 bases between. Germline CDR1 and CDR2: SGHDN and FVKESK. The CDR3 has 12 amino acids. The CDR3: CASSRGMEKLFF. CDR3 DNA: TGTGCCAGCAGCCGAGGGATGGAAAAACTGTTTTTT.

This chain connects TRBV12-3 or TRBV12-4 to TRBJ2-7, with 7 bases identical to TRBD2. The CDR3 is 15 residues long. Trimming took 0 bases from V and 2 from J; bases not matched to a gene: 4. CDR3 sequence: CASSLASGTTYEQYF. Here the CDR3 DNA reads TGTGCCAGCAGTTTAGCGAGCGGGACGACCTACGAGCAGTACTTC.

A word on this clone: At one end the junction does not follow the germline gene, possibly because of a read error. This chain's CDR3 is CASSEAKGWNPHHF. CDR3 coding DNA: TGTGCCAGCAGTGAAGCGAAGGGGTGGAATCCCCATCATTTT. This chain connects TRBV6-1 to TRBJ1-5, with TRBD1 as a possible D gene (5 bases). Germline CDR1 is MNHNS and CDR2 is SASEGT. The CDR3 length is 14 residues.

This clone was counted a single time. The chain's CDR3 is CASSMDRGAQPQHF. The DNA for the CDR3 is TGTGCCAGCAGCATGGACAGGGGGGCTCAGCCCCAGCATTTT. This rearrangement joins TRBV11-2 to TRBJ1-5; TRBD1 matches 10 bases. Looked up from germline, CDR1 is SGHAT and CDR2 is FQNNGV. With V trimmed by 5 bases and J by 6 bases, 4 bases remained unmatched. CDR3 length equals 14 residues.

This clone was observed at least ten times. Given a much more abundant clone one base away, this may be a read error. The chain recombines TRBV6-5 with TRBJ1-1; D possibly corresponds to TRBD1 (6 bases). From germline, CDR1 is MNHEY and CDR2 SVGAGI. The CDR3 covers 15 residues. CDR3: CASSSLGAGDTEASF. The CDR3, as DNA: TGTGCCAGCAGTTCCCTAGGGGCCGGGGACACTGAAGCTTCCTTT.

Remarks on this clone: The same CDR3 arises from other DNA sequences in this sample as well. The J gene is TRBJ2-5, the V gene TRBV12-3 or TRBV12-4, with TRBD1 identical over 9 bases. The CDR3 spans 15 residues. V was pared by 5 bases and J by 5 bases, with 9 bases of the junction left unmatched. The chain's CDR3 is CASSLRRGTGETQYF. The CDR3 nucleotides are TGTGCCAGCAGTCTCCGTCGTGGGACAGGGGAGACCCAGTACTTC.

This sequence joins TRBV20-1 and TRBJ2-3, with 9 bases fitting TRBD1. J was trimmed by 2 bases and V by 3 bases; bases with no gene match: 6. The CDR3 has 15 amino acids. The germline V gene has CDR1 DFQATT and CDR2 SNEGSKA (reference sequence). The CDR3 DNA is TGCAGTGCTAGCGGGGGACAGGGTCTCACAGATACGCAGTATTTT. Amino acids: CSASGGQGLTDTQYF.

In its sample, this clone was seen a few times. This CDR3 is CASIPGQGIGELFF. The DNA for the CDR3 is TGTGCCAGTATCCCGGGACAGGGGATCGGGGAGCTGTTTTTT. The rearrangement uses TRBV19 and TRBJ2-2, with 10 bases identical to TRBD1. The CDR3 runs 14 residues. Trimming took 7 bases from V and 7 from J; bases not matched to a gene: 6. Germline V CDR1 and CDR2: LNHDA, SQIVND (reference sequence).

This clone was recorded at least ten times. V gene TRBV2 combines with J gene TRBJ1-4, with D hard to call. Trimming cost V 6 bases and J 2 bases, with 7 bases left between them. This CDR3 comprises 13 residues. The germline V gene encodes CDR1 SNHLY and CDR2 FYNNEI. The chain's CDR3 is CASRGLTNEKLFF. For the CDR3, the DNA is TGTGCCAGCAGAGGTTTGACTAATGAAAAACTGTTTTTT.